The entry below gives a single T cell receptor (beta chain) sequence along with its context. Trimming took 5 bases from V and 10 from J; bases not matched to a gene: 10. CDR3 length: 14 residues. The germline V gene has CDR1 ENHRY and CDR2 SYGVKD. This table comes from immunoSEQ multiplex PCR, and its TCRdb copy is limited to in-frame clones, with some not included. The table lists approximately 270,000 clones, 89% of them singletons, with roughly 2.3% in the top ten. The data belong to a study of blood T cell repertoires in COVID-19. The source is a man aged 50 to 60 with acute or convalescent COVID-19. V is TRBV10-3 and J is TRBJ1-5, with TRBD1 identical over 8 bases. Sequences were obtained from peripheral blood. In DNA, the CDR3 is TGTGCCATCAGTTCGGACAGGGCCGTGGAACCCCAGCATTTT. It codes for CAISSDRAVEPQHF.